One sample yielded the 31 T cell receptor beta chains listed below, sequenced in a study of post-analysis software for immune sequencing data. General observations from the study: With TRBV5-6, TRBV5-1 and TRBV20-1 included, 4 to 6 TRBV segments were more frequent in patients than in controls.

Unique molecular identifiers were built into the TCR beta cDNA libraries. Each CDR3 protein gets one entry after TCRdb re-called the PCR reads with MiXCR. This repertoire shows hundreds of thousands of distinct CDR3 sequences, 30% found once; its top ten account for 0.55% to 0.65%. These TCRs' antigens remain unknown. What was sequenced was blood. The receptors derive from a girl aged 5-17 years with multiple sclerosis.

This clonotype appeared a few times. The V call is TRBV14, the J call TRBJ2-2; TRBD1 matches at 8 bases. J was trimmed by 6 bases and V by 5 bases; bases with no gene match: 5. Germline lookup yields CDR1 SGHDN and CDR2 FVKESK. This CDR3 has 14 amino acids. CDR3: CASSAQGAAGELFF. In nucleotides, the CDR3 is TGTGCCAGCAGCGCTCAGGGGGCTGCCGGGGAGCTGTTTTTT.

The chain employs TRBV5-1 and TRBJ2-1; 10 positions agree with TRBD2. Losses at the gene ends were 7 bases for V and 6 bases for J; bases not matched to a gene: 10. The CDR3 is made up of 15 amino acids. Germline V gene lookup returns CDR1 SGHRS and CDR2 YFSETQ. In DNA, the CDR3 is TGCGCCAGCGGACCTCAGCGGGGGGGCCCCAATGAGCAGTTCTTC. The encoded protein is CASGPQRGGPNEQFF.

The gene calls are TRBV14 and TRBJ1-1; TRBD1 agrees at 7 bases. Germline CDR1 and CDR2: SGHDN and FVKESK. J gave up 4 bases and V 7 bases, and 6 bases lay outside the gene matches. The CDR3 extends over 13 amino acids. CDR3 sequence reads: CASKNWDSTEAFF. CDR3 coding DNA: TGTGCCAGCAAAAATTGGGACAGCACTGAAGCTTTCTTT.

This chain links TRBV6-2 or TRBV6-3 with TRBJ1-2; possible D gene TRBD1, 5 bases. Trimming left V 6 bases short and J 7 bases short, with 12 bases between. CDR1 is MNHEY and CDR2 is SVGEGT in the germline V gene. The CDR3 covers 12 residues. CDR3 coding DNA: TGTGCCAGCAGCCGGGACGGGGGTGGCTACACCTTC. Protein product: CASSRDGGGYTF.

The rearrangement joins TRBV11-2 to TRBJ1-5, with D possibly being TRBD1 (5 bases). The CDR3 is 15 residues long. CDR1 is SGHAT and CDR2 is FQNNGV in the germline V gene. V lost 3 bases and J 3 bases, leaving 12 bases between the germline ends. Written as DNA, the CDR3 is TGTGCCAGCAGCTTGATGACAGACTCCAATCAGCCCCAGCATTTT. Its protein is CASSLMTDSNQPQHF.

A few counts support this clonotype. The CDR3 here is CASSYGLQVNWANVLTF. The CDR3 nucleotides are TGTGCCAGCAGTTACGGTTTACAGGTTAATTGGGCCAACGTCCTGACTTTC. The V and J genes are TRBV6-6 and TRBJ2-6; perhaps TRBD1 as D (5 bases). Looked up from germline, CDR1 is MNHNY and CDR2 is SVGAGI (reference sequence). Trimming removed 2 bases from V and 5 bases from J, with 16 bases in between. The CDR3 totals 17 residues.

This chain joins TRBV21-1 and TRBJ1-5; no DNA check was done on the table's D call, TRBD1. TRBV21-1 is a pseudogene segment. The CDR3 loop spans 17 amino acids. CDR3: CASSDSKGKDSNQPQHF. CDR3 nucleotides: TGTGCCAGCAGCGATTCTAAGGGAAAGGATAGCAATCAGCCCCAGCATTTT.

The chain carries TRBV27 and TRBJ2-5, with 7 bases identical to TRBD2. The length of the CDR3 is 16 residues. Germline trimming cut 7 bases from V and 11 bases from J; bases unmatched to any gene: 22. Germline values: CDR1 MNHEY, CDR2 SMNVEV (reference sequence). In DNA, the CDR3 is TGTGCCAGCACAACATCCGGCCGGGCTCCCCGGGAGGAGCAGTACTTC. This gives the protein CASTTSGRAPREEQYF.

The chain joins TRBV5-1 to TRBJ2-3; no definite D call. The CDR3 is 16 residues long. Trimming pared 4 bases from V and 1 base from J, leaving 16 bases between. Germline CDR1 SGHRS, CDR2 YFSETQ. CDR3 nucleotides: TGCGCCAGCAGCGGCGGTACGGCCTCGGGCACAGATACGCAGTATTTT. This codes for CASSGGTASGTDTQYF.

This clonotype has only a few counts. The J gene is TRBJ2-1, the V gene TRBV11-2, with 11 bases lining up with TRBD2. The CDR3 is 19 residues long. Germline assignment: CDR1 SGHAT and CDR2 FQNNGV. Trimming took 3 bases from V and 0 from J; bases not matched to a gene: 10. The CDR3 spells CASSLFLAGGLSSYNEQFF. The CDR3 nucleotides are TGTGCCAGCAGCTTGTTCCTAGCGGGGGGACTAAGCTCCTACAATGAGCAGTTCTTC.

The chain has TRBV12-3 or TRBV12-4 and TRBJ1-5, with D possibly matching TRBD1 (5 bases). The length of the CDR3 is 15 residues. V was pared by 3 bases and J by 4 bases, with 13 bases between. The CDR3 nucleotides read TGTGCCAGCAGTTTGGGGCAGGGAATAAATCAGCCCCAGCATTTT. It translates to CASSLGQGINQPQHF.

This clonotype was found a few times. One end of the junction is discordant with germline, which a read error may explain. V usage is TRBV5-1 and J usage is TRBJ1-1, with unresolved D. From germline, CDR1 is SGHRS and CDR2 YFSETQ. This CDR3 spans 14 amino acids. DNA of the CDR3: TGCGCCAGCAGCTTGGACGTTTATCACACTGAAGTTTTCTTT. Translating it yields CASSLDVYHTEVFF.

The CDR3 here is CASSQTSGGLDTQYF. CDR3 nucleotide sequence: TGTGCCAGCAGCCAGACTAGCGGGGGACTGGATACGCAGTATTTT. The chain has TRBV7-2 and TRBJ2-3; 12 bases align to TRBD2. Trimming took 5 bases from V and 6 from J; bases not matched to a gene: 6. Germline CDR1 is SGHTA and CDR2 is FQGNSA. The CDR3 has 15 residues.

The table lists this clonotype with a few counts. The chain employs TRBV29-1 and TRBJ2-5; D call uncertain. The DNA end is more similar to TRBJ2-7, so the J call may be wrong. The germline V gene has CDR1 SQVTM and CDR2 ANQGSEA. There are 14 residues in the CDR3. The CDR3 nucleotides are TGCAGCGTTAAGATCGGGTCGCAGGTCTCCGAGCAGTACTTC. Its translation: CSVKIGSQVSEQYF.

This clonotype appeared a few times. This chain links TRBV11-2 with TRBJ1-2; 9 nucleotides align to TRBD1. Germline V gene sequence: CDR1 SGHAT, CDR2 FQNNGV. V dropped 4 bases and J dropped 6; count of bases not matched to a gene: 6. The CDR3 loop spans 14 amino acids. The CDR3 here is CASSWGQGADGYTF. The CDR3 DNA is TGTGCCAGCAGCTGGGGACAGGGAGCGGATGGCTACACCTTC.

This clonotype was observed a handful of times. This chain uses TRBV6-2 or TRBV6-3 with TRBJ1-2; 8 bases are shared with TRBD1. V shed 5 bases and J 5 bases; nucleotides not matched to a gene: 13. This CDR3 contains 16 residues. Looked up from germline, CDR1 is MNHEY and CDR2 is SVGEGT. CDR3 bases: TGTGCCAGCAGTGACCCCTACGGGACAGGATTATATGGCTACACCTTC. Translated, it gives CASSDPYGTGLYGYTF.

This clonotype was counted once. No conserved phenylalanine or tryptophan ends this CDR3, so it is likely a read error. J is TRBJ1-1 and V is TRBV7-8; D may be TRBD1 (5 bases). Germline V gene data show CDR1 as SGHVS and CDR2 as FQNEAQ. Trimming removed 3 bases from V and 8 bases from J, with 10 bases in between. This CDR3 comprises 12 residues. In DNA form, the CDR3 reads TGTGCCAGCAGCTTTAGGGGTCAAGAAGCTTTCTCT. Amino acids: CASSFRGQEAFS.

The chain carries TRBV20-1 and TRBJ2-7; D is perhaps TRBD2 (5 bases). The V end was cut by 4 bases, the J end by 2 bases, with 9 bases between. The CDR3 has 12 residues. The germline CDR1 and CDR2 sequences are DFQATT and SNEGSKA (reference sequence). The CDR3 reads CSAIRETYEQYF. CDR3 DNA sequence: TGCAGTGCTATTCGGGAAACCTACGAGCAGTACTTC.

The sample holds many counts of this clonotype. V gene TRBV7-9 combines with J gene TRBJ2-5; the match to TRBD1 covers 7 bases. The V gene's germline CDR1 is SEHNR and CDR2 FQNEAQ (reference sequence). The CDR3 extends over 15 amino acids. The trim removed 4 bases at V and 3 bases at J, leaving 8 bases unmatched. The CDR3 here is CASSSRDSREETQYF. The CDR3 DNA sequence: TGTGCCAGCAGCTCCCGGGACAGTCGGGAAGAGACCCAGTACTTC.

With regard to this clonotype: A much larger clone lies a single base off, so this may be a read error. This chain connects TRBV10-3 to TRBJ2-7, with 8 nucleotides matching TRBD1. Germline V CDR1 and CDR2: ENHRY, SYGVKD. This CDR3 is built from 16 residues. V gave up 0 bases and J gave up 7 bases; unmatched junction bases: 11. The CDR3, as DNA: TGTGCCATCAGTGAGTCGCGAGACAGGGGTTCCAATGAGCAGTACTTC. It is translated as CAISESRDRGSNEQYF.

The chain recombines TRBV20-1 with TRBJ1-2; D remains ambiguous. The CDR3 is made up of 14 amino acids. Germline V gene sequence: CDR1 DFQATT, CDR2 SNEGSKA (reference sequence). Trimming pared 5 bases from V and 2 bases from J, leaving 15 bases between. CDR3 sequence: CSASKPGTNYGYTF. The CDR3 bases are TGCAGTGCTTCTAAGCCGGGAACGAACTATGGCTACACCTTC.

The V call is TRBV6-2 or TRBV6-3, the J call TRBJ1-5; TRBD1 agrees at 7 bases. This CDR3 region has 15 residues. Germline values: CDR1 MNHEY, CDR2 SVGEGT. Unmatched junction bases numbered 9, after V lost 5 bases and J lost 5 bases. CDR3 region: CASSRYRGRDQPQHF. In DNA, the CDR3 is TGTGCCAGCAGTAGGTACAGGGGCAGGGATCAGCCCCAGCATTTT.

The genes are TRBV7-2 and TRBJ2-3; maybe TRBD1 (6 bases). This CDR3 has 13 residues. Germline V gene lookup returns CDR1 SGHTA and CDR2 FQGNSA. The V gene lost 5 bases and the J gene lost 8 bases, with 14 bases spanning the gap. CDR3 sequence reads: CASSLIQGGTQYF. The CDR3 bases are TGTGCCAGCAGCCTAATACAGGGTGGTACGCAGTATTTT.

This clonotype was counted between two and nine times. The chain uses TRBV5-4 and TRBJ2-5; either TRBD1 or TRBD2 may fit D (5 bases each). The CDR3 covers 14 residues. V was trimmed by 4 bases and J by 4 bases, leaving 14 bases between them. Per germline, CDR1 SGHNT and CDR2 YYREEE (reference sequence). The CDR3 DNA sequence: TGTGCCAGCAGCGGGGGTGAAAGGGGAGAGACCCAGTACTTC. As protein: CASSGGERGETQYF.

This clonotype was detected a few times. This sequence joins TRBV29-1 and TRBJ1-2; D is undetermined. CDR1 SQVTM and CDR2 ANQGSEA come from the germline V gene. The V and J ends lost 5 bases and 6 bases respectively, with 4 bases between them. The CDR3 contains 9 residues. The CDR3 DNA sequence: TGCAGCGTTACTAATGGCTACACCTTC. Its protein product is CSVTNGYTF.

The chain combines TRBV5-1 with TRBJ2-3; D not certain. Per the germline V gene, CDR1 is SGHRS and CDR2 is YFSETQ. The CDR3 covers 14 residues. With 0 bases removed from V and 5 bases from J, the gap between germline ends came to 10 bases. This CDR3 is CASSLESFGDTQYF. The CDR3 DNA sequence: TGCGCCAGCAGCTTGGAAAGTTTCGGAGATACGCAGTATTTT.

The chain is built from TRBV3-1 and TRBJ2-5; D not resolved. Trimming removed 2 bases from V and 9 bases from J, with 13 bases in between. The germline CDR1 and CDR2 sequences are LGHDT and YNNKEL (reference sequence). This CDR3 spans 13 amino acids. This chain's CDR3 is CASSQMVGGAQYF. The CDR3 DNA reads TGTGCCAGCAGCCAAATGGTCGGTGGGGCCCAGTACTTC.

This clonotype was found a few times. V usage is TRBV6-5 and J usage is TRBJ1-4; 7 bases align to TRBD1. The CDR3 is made up of 15 amino acids. In germline, CDR1 is MNHEY, CDR2 SVGAGI. The V and J ends lost 6 bases and 8 bases, in that order; junction bases with no gene match: 12. CDR3 loop: CASSPLTGASEKLFF. Written as DNA, the CDR3 is TGTGCCAGCAGCCCCCTAACAGGGGCGAGCGAAAAACTGTTTTTT.

The rearrangement joins TRBV28 to TRBJ2-4; 8 positions match TRBD1. TRBJ2-5 explains the end of the DNA better; the J call may be wrong. Germline loops: CDR1 MDHEN, CDR2 SYDVKM. The CDR3 is 15 amino acids. This CDR3 reads CASNSRTGYQETQYF. The CDR3 nucleotides are TGTGCCAGCAATTCAAGGACAGGGTATCAAGAGACCCAGTACTTC.

This clonotype was found a few times. The chain carries TRBV14 and TRBJ2-3, with D perhaps TRBD2 (5 bases). Looked up from germline, CDR1 is SGHDN and CDR2 is FVKESK. This CDR3 is 14 amino acids long. The V and J ends lost 3 bases and 5 bases respectively, with 12 bases between them. CDR3 bases: TGTGCCAGCAGCCACCGAGGGCCTGGAGATACGCAGTATTTT. Translated, it gives CASSHRGPGDTQYF.

The V and J genes are TRBV20-1 and TRBJ2-5; D may correspond to TRBD1 or TRBD2 (5 bases each). The CDR3 spans 11 residues. Germline CDR1 and CDR2: DFQATT and SNEGSKA (reference sequence). V lost 3 bases and J lost 9, with 11 bases in between. Here the CDR3 reads CSASGRDAQYF. DNA for the CDR3: TGCAGTGCTAGTGGTCGGGACGCCCAGTACTTC.